This is a list of T cell receptor beta chains from one sample in a study of shared clonotypes between healthy human individuals. Generated by immunoSEQ multiplex PCR, the TCRdb table keeps only in-frame clones and is missing some. This table has more than 550,000 clones, approximately 77% appearing once. The source material was memory CD4+ T cells sorted from blood. The receptors were gathered from a woman aged 25-40 years in good health. Each CDR3 is given with its conserved first and last residue. D genes are given only for firm matches. For some rows the clone size is stated as once, few or many, or as a class when expanded; others skip it.

.	TRBV25-1	TRBJ2-3	.	CASSESEESTDTQYF	TGTGCCAGCAGTGAATCTGAGGAGAGCACAGATACGCAGTATTTT
once	TRBV5-1	TRBJ2-1	.	CASSLQTSSYNEQFF	TGCGCCAGCAGCTTACAAACTAGCTCCTACAATGAGCAGTTCTTC
few	TRBV6-5	TRBJ2-5	.	CASRPWDPGETQYF	TGTGCCAGCAGGCCCTGGGACCCGGGGGAGACCCAGTACTTC
.	TRBV6-5	TRBJ1-1	.	CASSPSGGGTEAFF	TGTGCCAGCAGTCCCTCAGGAGGAGGGACTGAAGCTTTCTTT
few	TRBV7-3	TRBJ2-1	TRBD2	CASSLATSGDNEQFF	TGTGCCAGCAGCTTAGCGACTAGCGGCGACAATGAGCAGTTCTTC
.	TRBV19	TRBJ2-2	TRBD1	CASSPGTGLTGELFF	TGTGCCAGTAGCCCCGGGACAGGGCTCACCGGGGAGCTGTTTTTT
.	TRBV5-5	TRBJ1-2	.	CASMGWRGSVHYGYTF	TGTGCCAGCATGGGTTGGAGGGGCTCTGTACACTATGGCTACACCTTC
.	TRBV23-1	TRBJ1-4	.	CASSQAAQLGLDEKLFF	TGCGCCAGCAGTCAGGCCGCTCAGTTGGGGTTGGATGAAAAACTGTTTTTT
.	TRBV5-1	TRBJ2-7	TRBD1	CASSSSRDRVQHEQYF	TGCGCCAGCAGCTCGAGCCGGGACAGGGTTCAGCACGAGCAGTACTTC
few	TRBV11-2	TRBJ1-2	.	CASSLVAGAGYGYTF	TGTGCCAGCAGCTTAGTTGCAGGGGCTGGCTATGGCTACACCTTC
many	TRBV7-9	TRBJ1-1	.	CASSLQGGNTEAFF	TGTGCCAGCAGCTTACAGGGCGGGAACACTGAAGCTTTCTTT
.	TRBV28	TRBJ1-3	.	CASKGNTIYF	TGTGCCAGCAAGGGAAACACCATATATTTT
.	TRBV19	TRBJ1-4	.	CASSFQGTNEKLFF	TGTGCCAGTAGTTTTCAGGGGACGAATGAAAAACTGTTTTTT
few	TRBV7-9	TRBJ1-3	TRBD1	CASSSGQAGDHTIYF	TGTGCCAGCAGCTCTGGACAGGCCGGGGACCACACCATATATTTT
.	TRBV19	TRBJ2-1	.	CASSGRDEQFF	TGTGCCAGTAGTGGTAGGGATGAGCAGTTCTTC
.	TRBV6-5	TRBJ1-2	TRBD1	CASSRGQLSNYGYTF	TGTGCCAGCAGTCGGGGACAGCTATCTAACTATGGCTACACCTTC
.	TRBV2	TRBJ2-2	.	CASSNTGELFF	TGTGCCAGCTCTAACACCGGGGAGCTGTTTTTT
.	TRBV6-4	TRBJ1-2	.	CASRETAANPANYGYTF	TGTGCCAGCAGGGAGACAGCCGCTAACCCCGCAAACTATGGCTACACCTTC
.	TRBV7-8	TRBJ1-1	.	CASSFKTGGGTEAFF	TGTGCCAGCAGCTTTAAGACAGGCGGGGGCACTGAAGCTTTCTTT